One sample yielded the 29 T cell receptor beta chains listed below, sequenced in a study of T cell repertoires in cytomegalovirus infection. TCRdb analysed the reads with MiXCR anew, one entry per CDR3 protein. The table includes about half a million distinct CDR3 sequences, about 33% detected once. Their target antigens are unknown. This material consisted of cultured PBMCs, taken from culture after CMV antigen stimulation. Every receptor here comes from a human donor in good health (CMV status not recorded). Some clones in this sample may be carry-over from other donors' samples.

At least ten counts were recorded for this clonotype. The chain couples TRBV7-2 to TRBJ2-1; tentatively, D is TRBD1 or TRBD2 (5 bases each). With 10 bases removed from V and 5 bases from J, the gap between germline ends came to 9 bases. The CDR3 covers 11 residues. The germline V gene encodes CDR1 SGHTA and CDR2 FQGNSA. The CDR3 region is CATGRHNEQFF. The CDR3 DNA reads TGTGCCACGGGGCGGCACAATGAGCAGTTCTTC.

This clonotype was observed a handful of times. V usage is TRBV6-2 or TRBV6-3 and J usage is TRBJ2-6; D perhaps matches TRBD1 (6 bases). The V and J ends lost 6 bases and 5 bases respectively, with 14 bases between them. This CDR3 is 15 amino acids long. The germline V gene encodes CDR1 MNHEY and CDR2 SVGEGT. The chain's CDR3 is CASSTTGGWANVLTF. The CDR3 DNA reads as TGTGCCAGCAGCACAACTGGGGGCTGGGCCAACGTCCTGACTTTC.

The chain joins TRBV7-4 to TRBJ2-7; D may be TRBD2 (5 bases). The length of the CDR3 is 15 residues. Germline CDR1 reads SGHVT; CDR2 reads SQSDAQ. V dropped 1 base and J dropped 3 bases, with 13 bases sitting between them. The CDR3 here is CASSLVKDCYYEQYV. The DNA for the CDR3 is TGTGCCAGCAGCTTAGTCAAGGACTGTTACTACGAGCAGTACGTC.

This clonotype came up once. V is TRBV29-1 and J is TRBJ1-3; TRBD1 might be the D (5 bases). Germline V lookup: CDR1 SQVTM, CDR2 ANQGSEA. The CDR3 length is 13 residues. V was cut by 6 bases and J by 0 bases, with 9 bases left in between. The CDR3: CSVLDSSGNTIYF. In nucleotides, the CDR3 is TGCAGCGTGCTCGACAGCTCTGGAAACACCATATATTTT.

This chain connects TRBV27 to TRBJ2-7, with D possibly TRBD1 on 5 matching bases. V lost 1 base and J 2 bases, leaving 9 bases between the germline ends. This CDR3 contains 14 residues. CDR1 MNHEY and CDR2 SMNVEV come from the germline V gene (reference sequence). The DNA of the CDR3 is TGTGCCAGCAGTTTATTCCAGGGCCCCTACGAGCAGTACTTC. Its translation: CASSLFQGPYEQYF.

This clonotype was seen a few times. CDR3 DNA sequence: TGTGCCAGTAGTCTAACAGGGGGCGGTGACACTGAAGCTTTCTTT. Protein product: CASSLTGGGDTEAFF. The genes are TRBV19 and TRBJ1-1; TRBD1 matches 9 bases. Per the germline V gene, CDR1 is LNHDA and CDR2 is SQIVND (reference sequence). This CDR3 comprises 15 residues. V lost 5 bases, J lost 3 bases, and 7 bases stayed unmatched.

The chain couples TRBV11-2 to TRBJ2-3, with TRBD2 matching 7 bases. Trimming at V came to 1 base and at J to 4 bases, leaving 11 bases not matched to a gene. The germline gives CDR1 SGHAT, CDR2 FQNNGV. This CDR3 has 17 amino acids. The CDR3 reads CASSLGGNTGGSDTQYF. The CDR3 nucleotides read TGTGCCAGCAGCTTAGGGGGTAATACGGGAGGATCAGATACGCAGTATTTT.

This clonotype was seen at least ten times. The V call is TRBV6-1, the J call TRBJ1-5, with 9 bases lining up with TRBD1. This CDR3 is built from 15 residues. J lost 7 bases, V lost 5 bases, and 9 bases had no gene match. The germline CDR1 and CDR2 sequences are MNHNS and SASEGT. This CDR3 is CASSRFGQGSQPQHF. CDR3 sequence (DNA): TGTGCCAGCAGTCGATTCGGACAGGGGTCACAGCCCCAGCATTTT.

This clonotype was observed many times. The V and J genes are TRBV7-2 and TRBJ1-1; weak D call: TRBD1 (5 bases). The CDR3 covers 11 residues. Per the germline V gene, CDR1 is SGHTA and CDR2 is FQGNSA. V was cut by 5 bases and J by 8 bases, with 9 bases left in between. CDR3 protein: CASSPGREAFF. The CDR3 coding sequence is TGTGCCAGCAGCCCGGGACGGGAAGCTTTCTTT.

The V gene is TRBV6-6, the J gene TRBJ1-5; 9 positions agree with TRBD1. The CDR3 contains 13 residues. V was pared by 7 bases and J by 7 bases, with 5 bases of the junction left unmatched. The germline V gene encodes CDR1 MNHNY and CDR2 SVGAGI (reference sequence). CDR3 DNA: TGTGCCAGCAATTTGGACAGGGGCCAGCCCCAGCATTTT. As protein: CASNLDRGQPQHF.

This CDR3 is CASSVDPGGRNEQFF. CDR3 bases: TGTGCCAGCAGCGTAGATCCGGGAGGCCGTAATGAGCAGTTCTTC. The chain carries TRBV9 and TRBJ2-1; 7 bases fit TRBD2. The CDR3 is made up of 15 amino acids. Germline CDR1 and CDR2: SGDLS and YYNGEE. Trimming cost V 0 bases and J 7 bases; bases outside gene matches: 7.

The chain is built from TRBV7-2 and TRBJ2-7, with D maybe TRBD2 (5 bases). This CDR3 has 13 residues. Germline V gives CDR1 SGHTA, CDR2 FQGNSA. Deletions cut 5 bases from V and 6 bases from J, with 14 bases between. The CDR3, as DNA: TGTGCCAGCAGCATACTAGTTTCCGGCGAGCAGTACTTC. It is translated as CASSILVSGEQYF.

This clonotype was detected only once. The chain carries TRBV6-2 or TRBV6-3 and TRBJ1-5, with TRBD1 as a possible D gene (6 bases). The V gene's germline CDR1 is MNHEY and CDR2 SVGEGT. Trimming pared 6 bases from V and 6 bases from J, leaving 15 bases between. The CDR3 is 14 amino acids. DNA for the CDR3: TGTGCCAGCAGATTTGGACAGTCGGGTCAGCCCCAGCATTTT. It specifies CASRFGQSGQPQHF.

In its sample, this clonotype was seen a few times. The chain joins TRBV11-2 to TRBJ2-5, with D unresolved. The CDR3 runs 13 residues. The germline CDR1 and CDR2 sequences are SGHAT and FQNNGV. Trimming removed 3 bases from V and 3 bases from J, with 8 bases in between. The CDR3 DNA sequence: TGTGCCAGCAGCTTCTCTCTGAAAGAGACCCAGTACTTC. Protein: CASSFSLKETQYF.

This clonotype was picked up a small number of times. V is TRBV29-1 and J is TRBJ1-2, with a tentative D call TRBD1 (5 bases). V shed 3 bases and J shed 0 bases, with 11 bases lying between them. CDR1 is SQVTM, CDR2 ANQGSEA, per germline. CDR3 length: 14 residues. CDR3 bases: TGCAGCGTTGAGCCGGGACGGACTAACTATGGCTACACCTTC. Its translation: CSVEPGRTNYGYTF.

This sequence joins TRBV7-9 and TRBJ2-5; 12 bases match TRBD2. The V gene's germline CDR1 is SEHNR and CDR2 FQNEAQ (reference sequence). The CDR3 extends over 15 amino acids. Trimming took 6 bases from V and 5 from J; bases not matched to a gene: 7. In DNA, the CDR3 is TGTGCCAGCAGTTCCGGACTAGCGGGACATGAGACCCAGTACTTC. This encodes CASSSGLAGHETQYF.

The chain combines TRBV27 with TRBJ1-6; the D is unclear. V was shortened by 7 bases and J by 3 bases, with 10 bases between the two germline ends. The CDR3 consists of 14 residues. Looked up from germline, CDR1 is MNHEY and CDR2 is SMNVEV (reference sequence). The CDR3 protein is CASTTRDYNSPLHF. DNA of the CDR3: TGTGCCAGCACCACTCGGGACTATAATTCACCCCTCCACTTT.

This clonotype showed up just a few times. The gene calls are TRBV6-5 and TRBJ2-1; 8 nucleotides line up with TRBD1. J gave up 8 bases and V 5 bases, and 17 bases lay outside the gene matches. The CDR3 has 17 amino acids. Germline V gene data show CDR1 as MNHEY and CDR2 as SVGAGI. CDR3 DNA: TGTGCCAGCAGTCGATTAAAGCCCAGGGGGCTCGTAGATGAGCAGTTCTTC. Translating it yields CASSRLKPRGLVDEQFF.

This chain connects TRBV5-5 to TRBJ2-3; 10 bases are a match to TRBD2. The CDR3 runs 17 residues. V dropped 6 bases and J dropped 1; count of bases not matched to a gene: 11. Germline CDR1 SGHKS, CDR2 YYEKEE (reference sequence). DNA for the CDR3: TGTGCCAGCACCGAAACGCTAGCGGGAGCGGGCACAGATACGCAGTATTTT. The encoded protein is CASTETLAGAGTDTQYF.

By share of the sample, this clonotype is medium-sized. DNA of the CDR3: TGTGCCAGCAGCCCGGTTGATAGCGGGAGTGTTGAGCAGTACGTC. Its translation: CASSPVDSGSVEQYV. This rearrangement joins TRBV6-1 to TRBJ2-7; TRBD2 aligns across 9 bases. J gave up 7 bases and V 6 bases, and 13 bases lay outside the gene matches. CDR1 and CDR2 from the germline V gene are MNHNS and SASEGT. The CDR3 runs 15 residues.

The rearrangement links TRBV11-2 to TRBJ1-5; the D is unclear. Germline V gene lookup returns CDR1 SGHAT and CDR2 FQNNGV. Trimming shortened V by 3 bases and J by 7 bases, and 28 bases separated the two germline ends. The CDR3 is 19 amino acids. The CDR3 loop is CASSLARNSRPFGRQPQHF. The DNA for the CDR3 is TGTGCCAGCAGCTTGGCCCGGAACAGCCGCCCATTTGGTAGACAGCCCCAGCATTTT.

This clonotype occurred a few times. This rearrangement joins TRBV6-5 to TRBJ1-4, with 9 bases fitting TRBD1. J lost 8 bases, V lost 4 bases, and 8 bases had no gene match. Germline loops: CDR1 MNHEY, CDR2 SVGAGI. The CDR3 has 15 amino acids. CDR3 sequence: CASSWGQGMWEKLFF. The CDR3 DNA is TGTGCCAGCAGTTGGGGACAGGGAATGTGGGAAAAACTGTTTTTT.

This rearrangement joins TRBV4-3 to TRBJ2-1; D is possibly TRBD2 (6 bases). CDR3 length: 19 residues. In germline, CDR1 is LGHNA, CDR2 YSLEER. V lost 0 bases and J 0 bases, leaving 18 bases between the germline ends. The CDR3 loop is CASSQERRTGASSYNEQFF. The CDR3 DNA sequence: TGCGCCAGCAGCCAAGAAAGAAGAACGGGAGCAAGCTCCTACAATGAGCAGTTCTTC.

The chain has TRBV6-5 and TRBJ2-1; D is unclear. CDR3 length equals 11 residues. Germline V gene sequence: CDR1 MNHEY, CDR2 SVGAGI. Trimming stripped 7 bases from V and 13 bases from J, with 14 bases between. CDR3: CASTHGLGQFF. In nucleotides, the CDR3 is TGTGCCAGCACTCACGGGCTTGGACAGTTCTTC.

The V call is TRBV6-2 or TRBV6-3, the J call TRBJ2-5, with a possible D match to TRBD2 (5 bases). Trimming cost V 3 bases and J 3 bases, with 8 bases left between them. Germline V gene lookup returns CDR1 MNHEY and CDR2 SVGEGT. The CDR3 loop spans 13 amino acids. The CDR3 loop is CASSYVGEETQYF. CDR3 in DNA: TGTGCCAGCAGTTATGTGGGAGAAGAGACCCAGTACTTC.

The chain has TRBV5-1 and TRBJ2-2; D assignment may be TRBD1 or TRBD2 (5 bases each). The germline gives CDR1 SGHRS, CDR2 YFSETQ. The CDR3 is made up of 17 amino acids. The V end was cut by 3 bases, the J end by 6 bases, with 21 bases between. CDR3 region: CASSSGTDPRSPGELFF. For the CDR3, the DNA is TGCGCCAGCAGCTCCGGGACCGACCCCCGATCGCCCGGGGAGCTGTTTTTT.

The table lists this clonotype with a few counts. This chain uses TRBV20-1 with TRBJ2-3, with no clear D. Germline assignment: CDR1 DFQATT and CDR2 SNEGSKA (reference sequence). This CDR3 contains 13 residues. V was clipped by 6 bases and J by 1 base, with 11 bases between them. The CDR3 coding sequence is TGCAGTGCAAGCAGTCTGGGCACAGATACGCAGTATTTT. It translates to CSASSLGTDTQYF.

The chain recombines TRBV20-1 with TRBJ1-6; 7 nucleotides align to TRBD1. This CDR3 spans 13 amino acids. J lost 14 bases, V lost 3 bases, and 10 bases had no gene match. Germline V gene data show CDR1 as DFQATT and CDR2 as SNEGSKA (reference sequence). DNA for the CDR3: TGCAGTGCTAGGGACGGACAGGAGCTAACCCTCCACTTT. Protein product: CSARDGQELTLHF.

The rearrangement links TRBV28 to TRBJ2-7, with 7 bases aligning to TRBD1. CDR1 is MDHEN, CDR2 SYDVKM, per germline. CDR3 length: 15 amino acids. The V and J ends lost 4 bases and 3 bases, in that order; junction bases with no gene match: 9. The CDR3 is CASSSNPGQRYEQYF. For the CDR3, the DNA is TGTGCCAGCAGTTCAAACCCGGGACAGCGCTACGAGCAGTACTTC.